A single sample gave rise to the 15 T cell receptor beta chains below, sequenced in a study of Graves' ophthalmopathy and Graves' hyperthyroidism (dated 2018 in TCRdb). Sequencer: Illumina HiSeq 2000. TCR beta CDR3 regions were amplified from RNA transcripts for repertoire sequencing. The first round of RT-PCR was done with HTBI primers and the Qiagen OneStep RT-PCR kit, and was followed by a second round of multiplex PCR, then size selection and purification. TCRdb passed the public sequencing reads through fastp at Q25 and MiXCR, retaining productive beta sequences. A single entry per CDR3 protein holds the most common genes and DNA from its merged rows. Recorded for this sample are a few hundred thousand distinct CDR3 sequences; about a sixth of them occurred a single time. The top ten clones comprise roughly 2.3% of the sample. The sample was peripheral blood. The origin of the receptors is an adult woman with stable Graves' hyperthyroidism.

This clonotype came up many times. This sequence joins TRBV12-3 or TRBV12-4 and TRBJ2-7, with TRBD2 identical over 8 bases. This CDR3 has 13 amino acids. With V trimmed by 7 bases and J by 3 bases, 5 bases remained unmatched. The CDR3 region has the DNA TGTGCCAGCAAACTAGCGGAGGACTACGAGCAGTACTTC. Protein: CASKLAEDYEQYF.

There are a few counts of this clonotype. The rearrangement uses TRBV6-1 and TRBJ2-7, with D possibly matching TRBD1 (6 bases). The CDR3 spans 14 residues. The V and J ends lost 6 bases and 0 bases respectively, with 12 bases between them. The V gene's germline CDR1 is MNHNS and CDR2 SASEGT. The CDR3 sequence: CASRQDSRSYEQYF. CDR3 DNA sequence: TGTGCCAGCAGACAGGACAGCCGCTCCTACGAGCAGTACTTC.

This chain uses TRBV7-2 with TRBJ1-6; a possible D gene is TRBD1 (6 bases). Trimming took 6 bases from V and 0 from J, leaving 15 bases between them. Germline CDR1 reads SGHTA; CDR2 reads FQGNSA. This CDR3 has 17 residues. CDR3 sequence: CASRPGDGSSYNSPLHF. CDR3 DNA: TGTGCCAGCAGGCCAGGGGATGGAAGCTCCTATAATTCACCCCTCCACTTT.

The CDR3 reads CASSYSTPGRNQPQHF. CDR3 bases: TGTGCCAGCAGTTACTCGACCCCCGGGAGGAATCAGCCCCAGCATTTT. V is TRBV6-6 and J is TRBJ1-5, with unresolved D. Germline CDR1 MNHNY, CDR2 SVGAGI (reference sequence). The V gene lost 0 bases and the J gene lost 4 bases, with 13 bases spanning the gap. CDR3 length: 16 amino acids.

The genes are TRBV30 and TRBJ2-2; no clear D. From germline, CDR1 is GTSNPN and CDR2 SVGIG (reference sequence). Trimming removed 0 bases at V and 4 bases at J, with 6 bases between. CDR3 length: 13 amino acids. The CDR3 region is CAWSVGITGELFF. The CDR3 bases are TGTGCCTGGAGTGTAGGGATCACCGGGGAGCTGTTTTTT.

Many counts were recorded for this clonotype. The rearrangement joins TRBV28 to TRBJ2-7; TRBD2 matches 12 bases. Trimming removed 5 bases from V and 7 bases from J; junction bases left unmatched: 6. The CDR3 consists of 14 residues. The germline V gene encodes CDR1 MDHEN and CDR2 SYDVKM. CDR3 in DNA: TGTGCCAGCAGTCTAGCGGGAGGGCCGGGGGAGCAGTACTTC. Residues: CASSLAGGPGEQYF.

This clonotype was seen ten or more times. The chain uses TRBV24-1 and TRBJ2-7; D is undetermined. V was shortened by 10 bases and J by 3 bases, with 15 bases between the two germline ends. The CDR3 is 13 residues long. CDR1 is KGHDR, CDR2 SFDVKD, per germline. The CDR3 sequence: CATSPGLYYEQYF. Written as DNA, the CDR3 is TGTGCCACTTCGCCGGGCCTGTACTACGAGCAGTACTTC.

This clonotype was detected ten times or more. Here the CDR3 reads CASRDNSNTGELFF. Written as DNA, the CDR3 is TGTGCCAGCAGGGACAACTCGAACACCGGGGAGCTGTTTTTT. The chain couples TRBV27 to TRBJ2-2, with D perhaps matching TRBD1 (5 bases). This CDR3 comprises 14 residues. V lost 6 bases, J lost 0 bases, and 8 bases lay in between. Germline V lookup: CDR1 MNHEY, CDR2 SMNVEV (reference sequence).

This clonotype was detected ten times or more. The chain has TRBV11-2 and TRBJ2-7; unclear D gene. Germline-derived CDR1 and CDR2 are SGHAT and FQNNGV. The germline V and J ends were trimmed by 0 bases and 2 bases, with 8 bases remaining between them. The CDR3 spans 14 residues. Here the CDR3 DNA reads TGTGCCAGCAGCTTAGATTCTGGTCCCTACGAGCAGTACTTC. It is translated as CASSLDSGPYEQYF.

This clonotype occurred many times. The chain links TRBV12-3 or TRBV12-4 to TRBJ2-3; a possible D gene is TRBD2 (5 bases). V shed 5 bases and J shed 1 base, with 10 bases lying between them. This CDR3 has 14 amino acids. The CDR3, as DNA: TGTGCCAGCAGTCCCCGGGGAGGCACAGATACGCAGTATTTT. Amino acids: CASSPRGGTDTQYF.

This clonotype was observed many times. This chain links TRBV27 with TRBJ2-2; 7 bases line up with TRBD1. The V and J ends lost 6 bases and 4 bases, in that order; junction bases with no gene match: 5. Per germline, CDR1 MNHEY and CDR2 SMNVEV (reference sequence). The CDR3 has 14 residues. CDR3 loop: CASRTYRGTGELFF. CDR3 sequence (DNA): TGTGCCAGCAGAACCTACAGGGGCACCGGGGAGCTGTTTTTT.

This clonotype was counted between two and nine times. A much larger clonotype is one base distant, so this may be a read error. The CDR3 spells CASSLASGTRETKYF. CDR3 coding DNA: TGTGCCAGCAGCTTGGCTAGCGGGACTCGAGAGACCAAGTACTTC. The gene calls are TRBV5-6 and TRBJ2-5; 9 nucleotides agree with TRBD2. CDR3 length: 15 residues. Germline loops: CDR1 SGHDT, CDR2 YYEEEE.

The table lists this clonotype with many counts. The chain carries TRBV5-1 and TRBJ2-7; a possible D gene is TRBD2 (5 bases). The CDR3 is 13 amino acids. CDR1 SGHRS and CDR2 YFSETQ come from the germline V gene. Trimming pared 4 bases from V and 2 bases from J, leaving 10 bases between. The CDR3 reads CASSGLLAYEQYF. The CDR3 bases are TGCGCCAGCAGCGGACTCCTCGCCTACGAGCAGTACTTC.

This clonotype was seen ten or more times. V usage is TRBV20-1 and J usage is TRBJ2-7; D not resolved. Trimming left V 3 bases short and J 3 bases short, with 6 bases between. Germline V gives CDR1 DFQATT, CDR2 SNEGSKA (reference sequence). There are 11 residues in the CDR3. Here the CDR3 reads CSASVGYEQYF. The CDR3 bases are TGCAGTGCTAGCGTCGGCTACGAGCAGTACTTC.

Ten or more counts support this clonotype. V gene TRBV10-3 combines with J gene TRBJ1-1, with D hard to call. This CDR3 comprises 13 residues. Trimming took off 2 bases at V and 6 bases at J, with 10 bases between the two ends. In germline, CDR1 is ENHRY, CDR2 SYGVKD. The CDR3 DNA reads TGTGCCATCAGTGAGGAGACAAGGCCTGAAGCTTTCTTT. As protein: CAISEETRPEAFF.